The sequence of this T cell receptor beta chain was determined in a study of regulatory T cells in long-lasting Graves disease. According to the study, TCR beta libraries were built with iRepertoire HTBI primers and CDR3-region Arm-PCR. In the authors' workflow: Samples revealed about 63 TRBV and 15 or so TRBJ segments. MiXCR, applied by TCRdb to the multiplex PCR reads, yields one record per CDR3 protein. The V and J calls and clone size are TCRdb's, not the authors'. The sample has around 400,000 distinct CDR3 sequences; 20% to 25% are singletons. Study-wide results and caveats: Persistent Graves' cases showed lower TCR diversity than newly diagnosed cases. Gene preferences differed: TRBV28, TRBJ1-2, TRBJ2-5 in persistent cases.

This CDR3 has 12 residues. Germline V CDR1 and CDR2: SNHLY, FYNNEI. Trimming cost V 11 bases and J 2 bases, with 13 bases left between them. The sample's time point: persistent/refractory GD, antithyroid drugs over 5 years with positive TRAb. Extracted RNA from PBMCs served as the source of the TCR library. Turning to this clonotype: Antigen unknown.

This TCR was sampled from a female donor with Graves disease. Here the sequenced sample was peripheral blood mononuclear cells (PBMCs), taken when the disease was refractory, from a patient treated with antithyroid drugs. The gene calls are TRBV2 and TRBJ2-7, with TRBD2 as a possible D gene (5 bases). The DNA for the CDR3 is TGTGCCGGCCTGAGGGAAACCTACGAGCAGTACTTC. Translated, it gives CAGLRETYEQYF.